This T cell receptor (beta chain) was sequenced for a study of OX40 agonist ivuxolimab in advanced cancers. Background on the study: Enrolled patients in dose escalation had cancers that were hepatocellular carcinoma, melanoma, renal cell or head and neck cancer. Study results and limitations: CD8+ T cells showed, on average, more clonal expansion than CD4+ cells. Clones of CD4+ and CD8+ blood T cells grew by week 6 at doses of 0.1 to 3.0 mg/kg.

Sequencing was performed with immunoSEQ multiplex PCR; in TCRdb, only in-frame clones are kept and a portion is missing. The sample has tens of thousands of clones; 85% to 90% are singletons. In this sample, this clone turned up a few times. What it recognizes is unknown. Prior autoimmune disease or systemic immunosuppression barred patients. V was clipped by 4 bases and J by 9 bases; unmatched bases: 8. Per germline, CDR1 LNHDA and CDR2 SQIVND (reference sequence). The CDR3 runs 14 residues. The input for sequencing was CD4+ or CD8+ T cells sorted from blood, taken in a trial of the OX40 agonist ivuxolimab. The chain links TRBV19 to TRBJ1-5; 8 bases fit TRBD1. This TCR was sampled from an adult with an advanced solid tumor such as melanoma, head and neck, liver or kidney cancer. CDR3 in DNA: TGTGCCAGTAGTAGGGCGACAGGGGCAGGGCCCCAGCATTTT. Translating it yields CASSRATGAGPQHF.